The TCR beta chain described here comes from a study of T cells in Graves' hyperthyroidism and ophthalmopathy. Across the study: Peripheral blood specimens were obtained at initial diagnosis, prior to any treatment. Study-wide points: Ophthalmopathy was predicted by the model a median of 6.5 months ahead of onset.

Authors of the study amplified TCR beta CDR3 regions from RNA transcripts. Primed by the HTBI set, a first-round RT-PCR was run on the TCR CDR3. A single record per CDR3 protein comes from TCRdb applying MiXCR to the multiplex PCR reads. Of about 400,000 distinct CDR3 sequences in the sample, about 15% were seen once. Researchers defined stable Graves' hyperthyroidism as no ophthalmopathy progression within 18 months. The CDR3 contains 14 residues. V gave up 5 bases and J gave up 8 bases; unmatched junction bases: 10. Germline CDR1 and CDR2: MNHNS and SASEGT. With respect to this clonotype: Antigen: not known.

The clonotype originates from a woman under 40 with Graves' hyperthyroidism. This chain links TRBV6-1 with TRBJ2-7, with TRBD1 matching over 9 bases. The source material was blood. CDR3 in amino acids: CASSPGTGSRKQYF. The CDR3 nucleotides are TGTGCCAGCAGTCCCGGGACAGGGTCTCGGAAGCAGTACTTC.